What follows are 5 T cell receptor beta chains derived from one specimen sequenced in a study of T cell repertoires in aging, cancer and after chemotherapy. The template was genomic DNA from peripheral blood, not RNA. A mixed TRB-A/B primer pool amplified rearranged TRB by multiplex touch-down PCR. Using its own MiXCR run on the multiplex PCR reads, TCRdb lists one record per CDR3 protein. The table records roughly 4,900 distinct CDR3 sequences, approximately 33% of them present only once. Sequences were obtained from blood. All receptors derive from a human donor with a blood cancer.

This clonotype is labeled medium-sized (0.01 to 0.1%). The V and J genes are TRBV30 and TRBJ1-2; D ambiguous. The CDR3 is 13 residues long. The germline CDR1 and CDR2 sequences are GTSNPN and SVGIG (reference sequence). Trimming cost V 4 bases and J 0 bases, with 9 bases left between them. The CDR3 loop reads CAWTQNPNYGYTF. CDR3 DNA: TGTGCCTGGACCCAGAACCCTAACTATGGCTACACCTTC.

The rearrangement links TRBV7-6 to TRBJ2-3; maybe TRBD2 (6 bases). Trimming removed 5 bases from V and 5 bases from J, with 11 bases in between. The CDR3 runs 13 residues. Germline V lookup: CDR1 SGHVS, CDR2 FNYEAQ. The chain's CDR3 is CASSGRLVDTQYF. CDR3 DNA: TGTGCCAGCAGCGGCCGACTAGTAGATACGCAGTATTTT.

The rearrangement joins TRBV25-1 to TRBJ2-1; D is ambiguous. V lost 3 bases and J lost 0, with 15 bases in between. Germline lookup yields CDR1 MGHDK and CDR2 SYGVNS. The CDR3 length is 17 residues. This chain's CDR3 is CASSDRGKLSSYNEQFF. CDR3 coding DNA: TGTGCCAGCAGTGATCGAGGAAAACTCAGCTCCTACAATGAGCAGTTCTTC.

This chain links TRBV27 with TRBJ2-3; the D is unclear. Trimming left V 5 bases short and J 2 bases short, with 14 bases between. The germline gives CDR1 MNHEY, CDR2 SMNVEV (reference sequence). The CDR3 runs to 15 residues. The CDR3 is CASSPLSATTDTQYF. The CDR3 DNA reads TGTGCCAGCAGTCCCCTGTCGGCAACCACAGATACGCAGTATTTT.

Comments on this clonotype: One junction end disagrees with the germline gene, perhaps due to a read error. The chain carries TRBV5-1 and TRBJ2-5; 12 bases are a match to TRBD2. This CDR3 comprises 15 residues. Per germline, CDR1 SGHRS and CDR2 YFSETQ. Written as DNA, the CDR3 is TGCGCCAGCAGCTTCCTAGCGGGGGGGCAAGAGACCCAGTGCTTC. It translates to CASSFLAGGQETQCF.